Listed here are 23 T cell receptor beta chains from one sample, sequenced in a study of blood T cell repertoires in COVID-19. TCRdb's copy holds only in-frame clones and misses some; the assay was immunoSEQ multiplex PCR. The table includes 100,000 to 110,000 clones, approximately 80% detected once. The source material was peripheral blood. The receptors were sampled from a woman aged 65 to 85 with acute or convalescent COVID-19.

This rearrangement joins TRBV5-4 to TRBJ2-6; D ambiguous. The V gene's germline CDR1 is SGHNT and CDR2 YYREEE (reference sequence). The CDR3 runs to 15 residues. Deletions cut 3 bases from V and 0 bases from J, with 7 bases between. CDR3 sequence reads: CASSSGNSGANVLTF. DNA for the CDR3: TGTGCCAGCAGCTCCGGTAACTCTGGGGCCAACGTCCTGACTTTC. Combining the CDR3 with reference TRBV5-4 and TRBJ2-6 gives the whole variable domain ETGVTQSPTHLIKTRGQQVTLRCSSQSGHNTVSWYQQALGQGPQFIFQYYREEENGRGNFPPRFSGLQFPNYSSELNVNALELDDSALYLCASSSGNSGANVLTFGAGSRLTVL.

V usage is TRBV28 and J usage is TRBJ2-2; TRBD1 is a possible D gene (6 bases). V was clipped by 1 base and J by 7 bases, with 19 bases between them. Germline V CDR1 and CDR2: MDHEN, SYDVKM. The CDR3 has 17 amino acids. The CDR3 DNA sequence: TGTGCCAGCAGTTTATTAAGAGGCAGGGGAAGGAACGGGGAGCTGTTTTTT. Amino acid sequence: CASSLLRGRGRNGELFF.

The J gene is TRBJ2-5, the V gene TRBV9, with D perhaps matching TRBD1 (5 bases). In germline, CDR1 is SGDLS, CDR2 YYNGEE. CDR3 size: 17 residues. V lost 4 bases to trimming and J lost 1 base, with 20 bases between them. The CDR3 DNA sequence: TGTGCCAGCAGCCCCCCGACAGATCCCTCCTTCCAAGAGACCCAGTACTTC. As protein: CASSPPTDPSFQETQYF.

V is TRBV5-1 and J is TRBJ2-5, with D possibly matching TRBD1 (5 bases). CDR3 length equals 15 residues. The germline CDR1 and CDR2 sequences are SGHRS and YFSETQ. V dropped 4 bases and J dropped 1 base, with 14 bases sitting between them. The CDR3 region has the DNA TGCGCCAGCAGCCCAAGGGAAGGGGCCCAAGAGACCCAGTACTTC. This gives the protein CASSPREGAQETQYF. Combining the CDR3 with reference TRBV5-1 and TRBJ2-5 gives the whole variable domain KAGVTQTPRYLIKTRGQQVTLSCSPISGHRSVSWYQQTPGQGLQFLFEYFSETQRNKGNFPGRFSGRQFSNSRSEMNVSTLELGDSALYLCASSPREGAQETQYFGPGTRLLVL.

The CDR3: CSVEVGAREKLFF. The CDR3 DNA sequence: TGCAGCGTTGAGGTTGGGGCAAGGGAAAAACTGTTTTTT. This chain uses TRBV29-1 with TRBJ1-4, with D possibly TRBD1 on 5 matching bases. The germline gives CDR1 SQVTM, CDR2 ANQGSEA. The CDR3 totals 13 residues. Trimming took 3 bases from V and 8 from J, leaving 13 bases between them.

The J gene is TRBJ1-4, the V gene TRBV7-9; D is unclear. Looked up from germline, CDR1 is SEHNR and CDR2 is FQNEAQ (reference sequence). The length of the CDR3 is 12 residues. Trimming took off 7 bases at V and 6 bases at J, with 9 bases between the two ends. The CDR3 bases are TGTGCCAGCACCCTATCCGATGAAAAACTGTTTTTT. This encodes CASTLSDEKLFF.

The chain links TRBV5-1 to TRBJ2-3, with 10 bases matching TRBD2. The CDR3 is made up of 16 amino acids. Germline assignment: CDR1 SGHRS and CDR2 YFSETQ. V was pared by 3 bases and J by 2 bases, with 6 bases of the junction left unmatched. The DNA for the CDR3 is TGCGCCAGCAGCTCTCGGACTAGCGGTTTCACAGATACGCAGTATTTT. Its translation: CASSSRTSGFTDTQYF.

This clone has just a few counts. The V and J genes are TRBV10-2 and TRBJ1-3; possibly TRBD1 for D (5 bases). V was clipped by 6 bases and J by 9 bases, with 12 bases between them. CDR1 WSHSY and CDR2 SAAADI come from the germline V gene. The CDR3 sequence is 12 residues long. Written as DNA, the CDR3 is TGCGCCAGCAGCGTACAGGACGGCACCATATATTTT. The encoded protein is CASSVQDGTIYF.

The rearrangement joins TRBV11-2 to TRBJ2-3, with TRBD2 matching 7 bases. The V segment lost 5 bases and the J segment 6 bases; nucleotides outside the gene matches: 8. The CDR3 runs 14 residues. Germline V gives CDR1 SGHAT, CDR2 FQNNGV. The CDR3 DNA follows: TGTGCCAGCAGCCTGCTAGCGGCGGGGGATACGCAGTATTTT. Protein: CASSLLAAGDTQYF.

CDR3 nucleotide sequence: TGTGCCTGGAGATATAGGCGGGTTAATTCACCCCTCCACTTT. Its protein is CAWRYRRVNSPLHF. V usage is TRBV30 and J usage is TRBJ1-6; D unclear. This CDR3 has 14 residues. Looked up from germline, CDR1 is GTSNPN and CDR2 is SVGIG (reference sequence). V was clipped by 3 bases and J by 6 bases, with 12 bases between them.

This rearrangement joins TRBV5-1 to TRBJ2-3; possibly TRBD2 for D (7 bases). This CDR3 spans 14 amino acids. Germline loops: CDR1 SGHRS, CDR2 YFSETQ. The V gene lost 7 bases and the J gene lost 6 bases, with 18 bases spanning the gap. DNA of the CDR3: TGCGCCAGCGTGTCCGGGGGGCTTTTCGATACGCAGTATTTT. Protein sequence: CASVSGGLFDTQYF.

The chain links TRBV7-3 to TRBJ1-1; no firm D call. CDR1 is SGHTA and CDR2 is FQGTGA in the germline V gene. Trimming pared 4 bases from V and 1 base from J, leaving 7 bases between. This CDR3 is built from 13 residues. CDR3 sequence (DNA): TGTGCCAGCAGCTCCCTTAGGAACACTGAAGCTTTCTTT. It yields the protein CASSSLRNTEAFF. Full variable domain (rest looked up from reference TRBV7-3 and TRBJ1-1): GAGVSQTPSNKVTEKGKYVELRCDPISGHTALYWYRQSLGQGPEFLIYFQGTGAADDSGLPNDRFFAVRPEGSVSTLKIQRTERGDSAVYLCASSSLRNTEAFFGQGTRLTVV.

This CDR3 is CAWKPKGLALQQNTGELFF. The CDR3 nucleotides read TGTGCCTGGAAACCTAAGGGACTCGCCCTACAGCAAAACACCGGGGAGCTGTTTTTT. The rearrangement uses TRBV30 and TRBJ2-2; a weak D match, TRBD2 (6 bases). From germline, CDR1 is GTSNPN and CDR2 SVGIG (reference sequence). This CDR3 is 19 amino acids long. Trimming cost V 4 bases and J 2 bases, with 26 bases left between them.

The chain uses TRBV6-6 and TRBJ2-7; TRBD1 is a possible D gene (6 bases). The CDR3 extends over 14 amino acids. The V end lost 2 bases, the J end lost 2 bases, and 10 bases lay between the germline ends. The germline V gene encodes CDR1 MNHNY and CDR2 SVGAGI (reference sequence). The CDR3 coding sequence is TGTGCCAGCAGTTACGGCAGGGGCCCCTACGAGCAGTACTTC. Translated: CASSYGRGPYEQYF.

This chain joins TRBV5-1 and TRBJ2-7; D is perhaps TRBD2 (5 bases). Germline values: CDR1 SGHRS, CDR2 YFSETQ. The CDR3 has 16 amino acids. V lost 0 bases to trimming and J lost 7 bases, with 20 bases between them. The CDR3 region has the DNA TGCGCCAGCAGCTTGGCTACTCGGAGGTTAGATTATGAGCAGTACTTC. This translates into CASSLATRRLDYEQYF.

The V gene is TRBV6-6, the J gene TRBJ2-5; TRBD1 is a possible D gene (5 bases). The CDR3 contains 14 residues. CDR1 is MNHNY, CDR2 SVGAGI, per germline (reference sequence). V gave up 2 bases and J gave up 2 bases, with 9 bases separating them. In nucleotides, the CDR3 is TGTGCCAGCAGTTACGGGGCTAGACAAGAGACCCAGTACTTC. Its protein is CASSYGARQETQYF.

V and J are TRBV11-2 and TRBJ2-1, with 7 bases fitting TRBD1. The CDR3 is 14 residues long. Germline trimming cut 1 base from V and 8 bases from J; bases unmatched to any gene: 5. CDR1 and CDR2 (germline): SGHAT, FQNNGV. CDR3 nucleotides: TGTGCCAGCAGCTTAGCCAGGGGGAGCGATGAGCAGTTCTTC. Its protein is CASSLARGSDEQFF. The whole variable domain, remainder taken from reference TRBV11-2 and TRBJ2-1, is EAGVAQSPRYKIIEKRQSVAFWCNPISGHATLYWYQQILGQGPKLLIQFQNNGVVDDSQLPKDRFSAERLKGVDSTLKIQPAKLEDSAVYLCASSLARGSDEQFFGPGTRLTVL.

The chain recombines TRBV5-1 with TRBJ2-3, with 10 bases fitting TRBD1. With V trimmed by 5 bases and J by 5 bases, 8 bases remained unmatched. The CDR3 contains 15 residues. Germline CDR1 SGHRS, CDR2 YFSETQ. The DNA for the CDR3 is TGCGCCAGCAGGTCGACAGGGGGCGAGGGAGATACGCAGTATTTT. It is translated as CASRSTGGEGDTQYF.

V usage is TRBV11-3 and J usage is TRBJ2-3; 11 bases are a match to TRBD2. With V trimmed by 5 bases and J by 2 bases, 3 bases remained unmatched. The CDR3 spans 15 residues. Germline CDR1 is SGHNT and CDR2 is YENEEA. The CDR3 here is CASSVSGGATDTQYF. The CDR3 DNA follows: TGTGCCAGCAGCGTTAGCGGGGGGGCCACAGATACGCAGTATTTT.

V is TRBV7-9 and J is TRBJ1-3; D not resolved. Germline CDR1 and CDR2: SEHNR and FQNEAQ (reference sequence). There are 15 residues in the CDR3. The ends were cut back, 1 base at V and 0 bases at J, with 7 bases in the middle. For the CDR3, the DNA is TGTGCCAGCAGCTTAGATGGGAGCTCTGGAAACACCATATATTTT. It is translated as CASSLDGSSGNTIYF.

This clone was picked up a small number of times. The chain recombines TRBV19 with TRBJ1-2; tentatively, D is TRBD1 (5 bases). CDR1 and CDR2 from the germline V gene are LNHDA and SQIVND (reference sequence). The CDR3 runs 14 residues. V lost 7 bases and J lost 2, with 14 bases in between. DNA for the CDR3: TGTGCCAGTACGGGGGACTTCTTAAACTATGGCTACACCTTC. Translation: CASTGDFLNYGYTF.

The chain uses TRBV10-3 and TRBJ2-2; D uncertain. Trimming cost V 0 bases and J 4 bases, with 6 bases left between them. CDR3 length equals 14 residues. Germline V CDR1 and CDR2: ENHRY, SYGVKD. The CDR3, as DNA: TGTGCCATCAGTGAGTCGACATCCACCGGGGAGCTGTTTTTT. Its translation: CAISESTSTGELFF.

The chain links TRBV14 to TRBJ2-5; D possibly corresponds to TRBD1 (6 bases). The CDR3 totals 13 residues. CDR1 and CDR2 (germline): SGHDN, FVKESK. The V gene lost 2 bases and the J gene lost 4 bases, with 8 bases spanning the gap. CDR3 coding DNA: TGTGCCAGCAGCCAATCAGGGGCAGAGACCCAGTACTTC. Its protein is CASSQSGAETQYF.